This T cell receptor (beta chain) was identified during a study of cytomegalovirus exposure and HLA in healthy donors. Study results and limitations: A later analysis found common viral pathogens apparently linked to several of the most significant clusters.

13 Jbeta primers and 60 Vbeta primers were used for the PCR. The repertoire was sequenced with immunoSEQ multiplex PCR; TCRdb's copy has only in-frame clones and lacks some. The sample has hundreds of thousands of clones, approximately 90% seen once. There are a few counts of this clone. What it binds is not known. Germline CDR1 and CDR2: MNHEY and SVGAGI. This CDR3 is built from 15 residues. Trimming left V 6 bases short and J 4 bases short, with 19 bases between. Sequencing used PBMCs. The chain links TRBV6-5 to TRBJ2-7, with TRBD1 as a possible D gene (6 bases). The TCR comes from a young woman in good health and CMV-seronegative. CDR3 in DNA: TGTGCCAGCAGCCCCGTGGGACATAAGATTTACGAGCAGTACTTC. It codes for CASSPVGHKIYEQYF.